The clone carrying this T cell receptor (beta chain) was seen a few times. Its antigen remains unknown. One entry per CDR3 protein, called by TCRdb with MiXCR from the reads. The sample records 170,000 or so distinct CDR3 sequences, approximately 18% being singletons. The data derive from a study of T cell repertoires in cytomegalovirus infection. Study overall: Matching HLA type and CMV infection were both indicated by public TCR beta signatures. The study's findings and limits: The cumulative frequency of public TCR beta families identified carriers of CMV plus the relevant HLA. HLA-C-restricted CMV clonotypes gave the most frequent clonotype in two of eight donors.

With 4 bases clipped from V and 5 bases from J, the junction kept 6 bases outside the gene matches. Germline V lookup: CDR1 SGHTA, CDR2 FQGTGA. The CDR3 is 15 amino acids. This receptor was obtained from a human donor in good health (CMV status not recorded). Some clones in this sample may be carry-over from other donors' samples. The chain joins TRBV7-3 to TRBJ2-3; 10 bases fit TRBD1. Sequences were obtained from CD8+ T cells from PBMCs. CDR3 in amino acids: CASSSKTGGVDTQYF. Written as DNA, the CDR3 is TGTGCCAGCAGCTCTAAGACAGGGGGCGTAGATACGCAGTATTTT.